Included here is one T cell receptor beta chain sequence, with context. This entry comes from a study of T cells after yellow fever vaccination. 5'RACE template switching generated TCR cDNA, adding a universal primer site and UMIs. TCRdb fed the 5' RACE reads into MiXCR, producing one record per CDR3 protein. The sample includes 450,000 to 550,000 distinct CDR3 sequences, about a fifth of them seen just once. The CDR3 is 15 residues long. Germline CDR1 is MGHDK and CDR2 is SYGVNS. V was clipped by 0 bases and J by 3 bases; unmatched bases: 2. The sequence was obtained from a man aged 18 to 29 who received the YFV17D yellow fever vaccine. This chain links TRBV25-1 with TRBJ1-2; 9 bases line up with TRBD1. This sample comprised PBMCs, obtained roughly 20 days after the first yellow fever vaccination. The CDR3 reads CASSEYRDRDYGYTF. CDR3 bases: TGTGCCAGCAGTGAATACCGGGACAGGGACTATGGCTACACCTTC.